Listed below are T cell receptor beta chains from one sample, sequenced in a study of CD8 T cells in Susac syndrome. Via MiXCR, TCRdb re-called the immunoSEQ multiplex PCR reads, giving one row per CDR3 protein. The profile shows 150,000 to 200,000 distinct CDR3 sequences, more than 95% of them singletons. Sequencing was done on a sample of CD4+ T cells from PBMCs. These receptors were collected from a human donor with Susac syndrome. Both conserved end residues are part of each CDR3. A D gene is named only where the DNA matches it firmly. Clone size is shown for a subset of rows, as once, few, many or a class of expanded clone.

V gene: TRBV5-1
CDR3 length: 12
clone size: -
J gene: TRBJ2-7
D gene: -
CDR3 DNA: TGTGCCAGCAGCCGGGACTCCTACGAGCAGTACTTC
CDR3 protein: CASSRDSYEQYF

V gene: TRBV28
CDR3 length: 13
clone size: -
J gene: TRBJ2-1
D gene: TRBD1
CDR3 DNA: TGTGCCAGCCAGGCAGGGGGCTACAATGAGCAGTTCTTC
CDR3 protein: CASQAGGYNEQFF

V gene: TRBV5-6
CDR3 length: 14
clone size: -
J gene: TRBJ2-1
D gene: TRBD1
CDR3 DNA: TGTGCCAGCAGCCCACCAGGACAGGTCGGTGAGCAGTTCTTC
CDR3 protein: CASSPPGQVGEQFF

V gene: TRBV20-1
CDR3 length: 15
clone size: once
J gene: TRBJ2-5
D gene: TRBD2
CDR3 DNA: TGCAGTGCTGGAGTGGGACTAGCGTACCAAGAGACCCAGTACTTC
CDR3 protein: CSAGVGLAYQETQYF

V gene: TRBV6-6
CDR3 length: 14
clone size: -
J gene: TRBJ2-3
D gene: -
CDR3 DNA: TGTGCCAGCAGTTGGGTGGAGGACACAGATACGCAGTATTTT
CDR3 protein: CASSWVEDTDTQYF

V gene: TRBV15
CDR3 length: 17
clone size: -
J gene: TRBJ1-1
D gene: -
CDR3 DNA: TGTGCCACCAGCAGGAGGGCACGGGGCCGGGCGGAATCGGAAGCTTTCTTT
CDR3 protein: CATSRRARGRAESEAFF

V gene: TRBV15
CDR3 length: 15
clone size: -
J gene: TRBJ2-5
D gene: -
CDR3 DNA: TGTGCCACCAGCAGAGATGCGGAGCCTCAAGAGACCCAGTACTTC
CDR3 protein: CATSRDAEPQETQYF

V gene: TRBV30
CDR3 length: 11
clone size: -
J gene: TRBJ2-1
D gene: -
CDR3 DNA: TGTGCCTGGAGTCACAGAAGGGAGCAGTTCTTC
CDR3 protein: CAWSHRREQFF

V gene: TRBV6-5
CDR3 length: 17
clone size: -
J gene: TRBJ2-3
D gene: TRBD2
CDR3 DNA: TGTGCCAGCAGTTACTCAGGACTAGCGGGAACAGCAGATACGCAGTATTTT
CDR3 protein: CASSYSGLAGTADTQYF

V gene: TRBV2
CDR3 length: 12
clone size: -
J gene: TRBJ2-5
D gene: -
CDR3 DNA: TGTGCCAGCGAAGGGTCCTCAACAGTCCAGTACTTC
CDR3 protein: CASEGSSTVQYF

V gene: TRBV11-2
CDR3 length: 13
clone size: -
J gene: TRBJ2-1
D gene: TRBD2
CDR3 DNA: TGTGCCAGCAGCTTAGGGCTAGCGGATGAGCAGTTCTTC
CDR3 protein: CASSLGLADEQFF

V gene: TRBV6-2/TRBV6-3
CDR3 length: 14
clone size: -
J gene: TRBJ1-5
D gene: TRBD1
CDR3 DNA: TGTGCCAGCAGTTCAGACAGGGCAGATCAGCCCCAGCATTTT
CDR3 protein: CASSSDRADQPQHF

V gene: TRBV27
CDR3 length: 13
clone size: -
J gene: TRBJ2-1
D gene: -
CDR3 DNA: TGTGCCGCGCAGTCGTCGAAAGTCAATGAGCAGTTCTTC
CDR3 protein: CAAQSSKVNEQFF

V gene: TRBV19
CDR3 length: 15
clone size: -
J gene: TRBJ1-2
D gene: -
CDR3 DNA: TGTGCCAGTAACCATAACAGAAACCCTCCCAGTGGCTACACCTTC
CDR3 protein: CASNHNRNPPSGYTF

V gene: TRBV5-6
CDR3 length: 15
clone size: once
J gene: TRBJ2-5
D gene: -
CDR3 DNA: TGTGCCAGCAGCTTGGGGGTAGAGTCCCCCCGGACCCAGTACTTC
CDR3 protein: CASSLGVESPRTQYF

V gene: TRBV4-1
CDR3 length: 15
clone size: -
J gene: TRBJ1-2
D gene: TRBD1
CDR3 DNA: TGCGCCAGCAGCCACCCTACAGGGGCTAACTATGGCTACACCTTC
CDR3 protein: CASSHPTGANYGYTF

V gene: TRBV12-3/TRBV12-4
CDR3 length: 13
clone size: -
J gene: TRBJ1-1
D gene: TRBD1
CDR3 DNA: TGTGCCAGCAGTTTGGGGGGACAGGGGGAAGCTTTCTTT
CDR3 protein: CASSLGGQGEAFF

V gene: TRBV4-3
CDR3 length: 18
clone size: -
J gene: TRBJ2-3
D gene: TRBD2
CDR3 DNA: TGCGCCAGCAGCCAAGCGCCCCTAACTAGCGGGAGATCGGATACGCAGTATTTT
CDR3 protein: CASSQAPLTSGRSDTQYF